This TCR beta chain comes out of a study of type 1 regulatory T cells. Whole-study context: An in vitro protocol generated T-allo10, a Tr1-enriched, alloantigen-specific CD4 T cell product.

Germline V gene sequence: CDR1 MGHRA, CDR2 YSYEKL. The ends lost 3 bases at V and 0 bases at J; junction bases unmatched: 8. The CDR3 spans 17 residues. In TCRdb, the reads were re-called with MiXCR into one record per CDR3 protein. The sample has about 18,000 distinct CDR3 sequences; 10% to 13% are singletons. This clonotype was observed a handful of times. The chain uses TRBV4-1 and TRBJ1-3; TRBD1 agrees at 7 bases. The sequenced material came from CD4+ T cells, either the whole sample or a sorted fraction (not recorded which). This receptor was obtained from a human donor in good health. CDR3 nucleotide sequence: TGCGCCAGCAGCCACTCGGAGACAGGGCACTCTGGAAACACCATATATTTT. Amino acids: CASSHSETGHSGNTIYF.